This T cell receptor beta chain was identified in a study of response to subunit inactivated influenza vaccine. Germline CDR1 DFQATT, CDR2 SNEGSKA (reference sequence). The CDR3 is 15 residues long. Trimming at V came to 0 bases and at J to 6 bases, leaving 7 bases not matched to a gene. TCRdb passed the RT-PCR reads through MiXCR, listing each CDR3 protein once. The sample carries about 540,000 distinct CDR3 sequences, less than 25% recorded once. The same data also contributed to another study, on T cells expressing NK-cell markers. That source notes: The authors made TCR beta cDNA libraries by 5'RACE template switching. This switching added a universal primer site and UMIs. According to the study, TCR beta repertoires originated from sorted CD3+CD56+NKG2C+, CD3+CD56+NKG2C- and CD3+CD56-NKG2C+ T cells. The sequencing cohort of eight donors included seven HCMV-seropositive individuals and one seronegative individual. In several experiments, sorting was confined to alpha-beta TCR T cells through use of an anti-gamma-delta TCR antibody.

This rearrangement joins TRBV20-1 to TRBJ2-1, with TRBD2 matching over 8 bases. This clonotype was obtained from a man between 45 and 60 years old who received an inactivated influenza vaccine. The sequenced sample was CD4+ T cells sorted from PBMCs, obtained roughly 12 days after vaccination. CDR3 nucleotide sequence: TGCAGTGCTAGAGAGAGCGGGAGAAGGGCCAATGAGCAGTTCTTC. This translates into CSARESGRRANEQFF.